This T cell receptor beta chain came from a study of T cell responses to AZD1222 COVID-19 vaccine. Germline assignment: CDR1 SGHTA and CDR2 FQGNSA. The CDR3 has 14 residues. V gave up 1 base and J gave up 8 bases, with 14 bases separating them. Profiling relied on immunoSEQ multiplex PCR, and the TCRdb table lists in-frame clones only, not all of them. The sample includes around 69,000 clones, roughly 88% of them seen just once. V and J are TRBV7-2 and TRBJ1-2, with no clear D. This TCR derives from an adult in good health. Sequenced material: peripheral blood, taken on day 0 of AZD1222 vaccination. The CDR3 coding sequence is TGTGCCAGCAGCTTAGTACACGGAGAAGGGGGCTACACCTTC. It is translated as CASSLVHGEGGYTF.